These 5 T cell receptor beta chains were all obtained from the same sample, sequenced in a study of blood T cells in healthy people across ages. Primed by a sample-barcoded 5' primer and a J-beta primer mix, a second PCR proceeded for about 6 to 11 cycles. A single record per CDR3 protein comes from TCRdb applying MiXCR to the 5' RACE reads. Of approximately 1,100,000 distinct CDR3 sequences listed, 35% to 50% are singletons. Sequences were obtained from blood. Receptors were obtained from a woman aged 60 to 75 in good health.

This clonotype was detected many times. The chain recombines TRBV29-1 with TRBJ1-1; 7 nucleotides match TRBD1. V dropped 6 bases and J dropped 1; count of bases not matched to a gene: 5. CDR1 is SQVTM and CDR2 is ANQGSEA in the germline V gene. This CDR3 is built from 13 residues. The CDR3 sequence is CSVGSGGNTEAFF. CDR3 sequence (DNA): TGCAGCGTCGGATCAGGGGGGAACACTGAAGCTTTCTTT.

The table lists this clonotype with a count of one. The chain has TRBV10-2 and TRBJ2-7; TRBD1 might be the D (5 bases). The DNA end favors TRBJ2-5, so the J call may be wrong. CDR1 is WSHSY, CDR2 SAAADI, per germline. The CDR3 extends over 12 amino acids. The CDR3 reads CASAQGRETQYF. CDR3 coding DNA: TGCGCCAGCGCCCAGGGCCGGGAGACCCAGTACTTC.

This clonotype has just a few counts. This sequence joins TRBV18 and TRBJ2-4; possibly TRBD2 for D (6 bases). Looked up from germline, CDR1 is KGHSH and CDR2 is LQKENI. V was shortened by 2 bases and J by 8 bases, with 13 bases between the two germline ends. This CDR3 has 14 residues. The CDR3: CASSPSGGRDIQYF. The CDR3, as DNA: TGTGCCAGCTCACCAAGTGGAGGGAGAGACATTCAGTACTTC. Full variable domain (missing parts from reference TRBV18 and TRBJ2-4): NAGVMQNPRHLVRRRGQEARLRCSPMKGHSHVYWYRQLPEEGLKFMVYLQKENIIDESGMPKERFSAEFPKEGPSILRIQQVVRGDSAAYFCASSPSGGRDIQYFGAGTRLSVL.

The CDR3 DNA reads TGTGCCAGCAGTAAAAAAAACATTCAGTACTTC. Protein sequence: CASSKKNIQYF. The chain employs TRBV12-3 or TRBV12-4 and TRBJ2-4; no definite D call. V lost 5 bases, J lost 4 bases, and 3 bases lay in between. This CDR3 has 11 residues.

In this sample, this clonotype turned up a few times. This sequence joins TRBV5-1 and TRBJ2-6; D is unresolved. The CDR3 totals 15 residues. V was shortened by 4 bases and J by 3 bases, with 11 bases between the two germline ends. Germline CDR1 is SGHRS and CDR2 is YFSETQ. The CDR3 region has the DNA TGCGCCAGCAGCACAACGTCTGTTGGGGCCAACGTCCTGACTTTC. Its protein product is CASSTTSVGANVLTF.